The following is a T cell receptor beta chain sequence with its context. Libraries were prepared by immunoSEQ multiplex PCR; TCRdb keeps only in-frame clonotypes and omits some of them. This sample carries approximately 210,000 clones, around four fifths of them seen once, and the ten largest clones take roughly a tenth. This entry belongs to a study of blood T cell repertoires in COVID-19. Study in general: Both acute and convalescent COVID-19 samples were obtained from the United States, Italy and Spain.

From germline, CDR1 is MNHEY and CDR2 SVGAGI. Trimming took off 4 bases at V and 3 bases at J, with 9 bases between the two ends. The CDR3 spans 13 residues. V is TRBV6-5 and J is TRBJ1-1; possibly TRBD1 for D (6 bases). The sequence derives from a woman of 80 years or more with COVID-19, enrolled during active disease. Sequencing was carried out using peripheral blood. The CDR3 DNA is TGTGCCAGCAGTTCTGGACAGTACACTGAAGCTTTCTTT. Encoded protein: CASSSGQYTEAFF.